These 10 T cell receptor beta chains were all obtained from the same sample, sequenced in a study of T cell repertoires in cytomegalovirus infection (dated by TCRdb to about 2019). This sample was sequenced with an Illumina HiSeq 1500. TCRdb trimmed public reads at Q25 via fastp, called clones via MiXCR and kept in-frame beta chains. Every entry covers one CDR3 protein and lists the most common genes and DNA from its rows. A total of under 130,000 distinct CDR3 sequences appear in this sample, 42% of them only once. Around 70% of the sample comes from the top ten. No cognate antigen is known for these TCRs. What this sample's treatment or condition label stands for: in vitro stimulation with specific CMV peptide epitopes to enrich CMV-specific T cells. The specimen comprised CD8+ T cells from cultured PBMCs, sampled from culture after CMV antigen stimulation. The receptors shown here come from a human donor in good health (CMV status not recorded). Some clones in this sample may be carry-over from other donors' samples.

The rearrangement joins TRBV15 to TRBJ2-3; TRBD2 might be the D (5 bases). The CDR3 is 15 amino acids. V lost 5 bases and J lost 0, with 12 bases in between. Germline CDR1 reads LNHNV; CDR2 reads YYDKDF (reference sequence). CDR3 nucleotide sequence: TGTGCCACCAGCCCCGGAGGCCGAAGCACAGATACGCAGTATTTT. Its translation: CATSPGGRSTDTQYF.

V usage is TRBV6-5 and J usage is TRBJ1-2; no clear D. The V end lost 5 bases, the J end lost 5 bases, and 9 bases lay between the germline ends. Germline V gene lookup returns CDR1 MNHEY and CDR2 SVGAGI. The CDR3 loop spans 12 amino acids. CDR3 amino acids: CASSGDAYGYTF. CDR3 nucleotides: TGTGCCAGCAGTGGGGATGCATATGGCTACACCTTC.

V is TRBV12-3 or TRBV12-4 and J is TRBJ2-1; D remains unclear. V lost 4 bases to trimming and J lost 5 bases, with 9 bases between them. This CDR3 is 13 amino acids long. CDR3 DNA sequence: TGTGCCAGCAGTTCGGTAGTCGACAATGAGCAGTTCTTC. Translating gives CASSSVVDNEQFF.

A few counts support this clonotype. The rearrangement links TRBV7-6 to TRBJ1-3, with unresolved D. CDR1 is SGHVS and CDR2 is FNYEAQ in the germline V gene. V lost 5 bases and J lost 3, with 17 bases in between. This CDR3 region has 16 residues. Here the CDR3 reads CASSQENSVYGNTIYF. As DNA, the CDR3 is TGTGCCAGCAGCCAGGAGAATTCAGTGTATGGAAACACCATATATTTT. Based on the CDR3 plus reference TRBV7-6 and TRBJ1-3, the full variable domain is GAGVSQSPRYKVTKRGQDVALRCDPISGHVSLYWYRQALGQGPEFLTYFNYEAQQDKSGLPNDRFSAERPEGSISTLTIQRTEQRDSAMYRCASSQENSVYGNTIYFGEGSWLTVV.

The chain links TRBV12-3 or TRBV12-4 to TRBJ1-3, with D hard to call. V was shortened by 7 bases and J by 3 bases, with 16 bases between the two germline ends. This CDR3 has 15 residues. CDR3 DNA: TGTGCCAGCACCCCAGACCGGATCGGTGGAAACACCATATATTTT. Amino acids: CASTPDRIGGNTIYF.

The V gene is TRBV19, the J gene TRBJ1-1; possible D gene TRBD1, 5 bases. Germline assignment: CDR1 LNHDA and CDR2 SQIVND (reference sequence). There are 17 residues in the CDR3. Trimming removed 2 bases from V and 1 base from J, with 17 bases in between. The CDR3 region is CASSIRGHPGRNTEAFF. CDR3 nucleotide sequence: TGTGCCAGTAGTATAAGGGGCCATCCGGGGAGGAACACTGAAGCTTTCTTT.

This clonotype was counted at least ten times. The chain couples TRBV7-3 to TRBJ2-7; 9 nucleotides line up with TRBD1. J lost 1 base, V lost 2 bases, and 3 bases had no gene match. The length of the CDR3 is 15 residues. Germline assignment: CDR1 SGHTA and CDR2 FQGTGA. This chain's CDR3 is CASSLDGTGSYEQYF. The CDR3 DNA is TGTGCCAGCAGCTTAGATGGGACAGGGTCCTACGAGCAGTACTTC. The variable domain in full, completed from reference TRBV7-3 and TRBJ2-7, reads GAGVSQTPSNKVTEKGKYVELRCDPISGHTALYWYRQSLGQGPEFLIYFQGTGAADDSGLPNDRFFAVRPEGSVSTLKIQRTERGDSAVYLCASSLDGTGSYEQYFGPGTRLTVT.

The CDR3 sequence: CASSESPSLGETQYF. The CDR3 region has the DNA TGTGCCAGCAGTGAATCGCCTAGCCTAGGAGAGACCCAGTACTTC. This sequence joins TRBV2 and TRBJ2-5; maybe TRBD2 (5 bases). CDR3 size: 15 residues. Germline V gene lookup returns CDR1 SNHLY and CDR2 FYNNEI. Trimming cost V 2 bases and J 4 bases, with 14 bases left between them.

This clonotype came up many times. The chain carries TRBV7-9 and TRBJ1-2; D unresolved. Per germline, CDR1 SEHNR and CDR2 FQNEAQ (reference sequence). The V and J ends lost 5 bases and 8 bases respectively, with 15 bases between them. The CDR3 covers 13 residues. The CDR3 protein is CASSPVEGRGYTF. The CDR3 coding sequence is TGTGCCAGCAGCCCCGTCGAAGGGAGGGGCTACACCTTC.

This clonotype came up many times. The chain uses TRBV18 and TRBJ1-5, with TRBD1 matching over 8 bases. The V segment lost 4 bases and the J segment 2 bases; nucleotides outside the gene matches: 4. Looked up from germline, CDR1 is KGHSH and CDR2 is LQKENI. This CDR3 comprises 15 residues. The CDR3 here is CASSRTGGGNQPQHF. CDR3 coding DNA: TGTGCCAGCTCACGTACAGGGGGAGGCAATCAGCCCCAGCATTTT. The variable domain in full, completed from reference TRBV18 and TRBJ1-5, reads NAGVMQNPRHLVRRRGQEARLRCSPMKGHSHVYWYRQLPEEGLKFMVYLQKENIIDESGMPKERFSAEFPKEGPSILRIQQVVRGDSAAYFCASSRTGGGNQPQHFGDGTRLSIL.